This TCR beta chain is from a study of vaccination and CD4 T cells after COVID-19. Study-wide background: Median time from second vaccine dose to sampling was about 77 days (14 to 241).

Sequenced with the Oncomine TCR Beta short-read assay was DNA taken from cultured CD4+ T cells. Each CDR3 protein is one row after TCRdb ran MiXCR on the PCR reads. The table includes 18,000 or so distinct CDR3 sequences, approximately 50% detected once. Details on this clonotype: Its antigen is currently unknown.

The treatment denotes: approximately nine-day PBMC culture with coronavirus spike peptide pools or control peptides (ViraFEST assay). In the ViraFEST assay, peptide-pool expansion preceded TCR sequencing of expanded clonotypes. The CDR3 totals 15 residues. Germline CDR1 MNHEY, CDR2 SMNVEV (reference sequence). V lost 6 bases, J lost 7 bases, and 19 bases lay in between. The chain couples TRBV27 to TRBJ1-5; tentatively, D is TRBD1 (6 bases). The sample here was CD4+ T cells from blood, cultured in vitro, taken before SARS-CoV-2 vaccination. This clonotype was sampled from a human donor who had recovered from COVID-19. This CDR3 is CASSFTRGAEQPQHF. The CDR3 DNA reads as TGTGCCAGCAGCTTTACCAGGGGCGCGGAGCAGCCCCAGCATTTT.